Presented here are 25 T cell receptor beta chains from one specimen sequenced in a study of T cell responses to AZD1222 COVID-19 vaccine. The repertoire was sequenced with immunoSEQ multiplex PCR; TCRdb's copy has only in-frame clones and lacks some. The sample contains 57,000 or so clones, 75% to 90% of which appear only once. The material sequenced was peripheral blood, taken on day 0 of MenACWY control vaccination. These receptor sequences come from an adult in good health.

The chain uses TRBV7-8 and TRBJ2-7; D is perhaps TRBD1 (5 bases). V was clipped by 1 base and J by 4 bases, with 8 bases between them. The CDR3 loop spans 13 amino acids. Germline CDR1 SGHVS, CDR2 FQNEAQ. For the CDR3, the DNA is TGTGCCAGCAGCTTAGGGCCAGGGTACGAGCAGTACTTC. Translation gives CASSLGPGYEQYF.

CDR3 protein: CASAPERATLSSYNEQFF. In nucleotides, the CDR3 is TGTGCCAGCGCTCCGGAGCGGGCCACTCTGAGCTCCTACAATGAGCAGTTCTTC. The chain couples TRBV19 to TRBJ2-1, with D possibly TRBD2 on 6 matching bases. V lost 9 bases and J 0 bases, leaving 24 bases between the germline ends. The germline CDR1 and CDR2 sequences are LNHDA and SQIVND (reference sequence). There are 18 residues in the CDR3.

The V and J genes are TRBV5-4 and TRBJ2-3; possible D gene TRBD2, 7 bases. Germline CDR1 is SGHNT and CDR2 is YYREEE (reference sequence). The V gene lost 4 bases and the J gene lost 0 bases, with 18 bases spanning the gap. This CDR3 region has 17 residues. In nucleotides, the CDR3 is TGTGCCAGCAGCCCGGGGGGAGGGGGGTTCAGCACAGATACGCAGTATTTT. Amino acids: CASSPGGGGFSTDTQYF.

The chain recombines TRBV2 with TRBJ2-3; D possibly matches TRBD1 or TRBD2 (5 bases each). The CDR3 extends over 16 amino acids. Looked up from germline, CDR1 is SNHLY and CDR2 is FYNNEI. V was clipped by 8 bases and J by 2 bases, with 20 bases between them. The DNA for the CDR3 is TGTGCCAGCGGTCGAGGTGTTGGGGGATTCACAGATACGCAGTATTTT. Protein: CASGRGVGGFTDTQYF.

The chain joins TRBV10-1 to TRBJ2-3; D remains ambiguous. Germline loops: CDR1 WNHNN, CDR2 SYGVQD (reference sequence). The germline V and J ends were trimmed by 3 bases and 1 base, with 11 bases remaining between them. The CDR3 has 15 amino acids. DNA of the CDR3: TGCGCCAGCAGTGATCCCTTTTTGGGCACAGATACGCAGTATTTT. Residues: CASSDPFLGTDTQYF.

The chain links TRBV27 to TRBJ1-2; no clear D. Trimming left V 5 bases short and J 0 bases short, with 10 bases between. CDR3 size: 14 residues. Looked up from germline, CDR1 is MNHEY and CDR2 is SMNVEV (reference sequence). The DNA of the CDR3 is TGTGCCAGCAGTCCCTACGGGCCTAACTATGGCTACACCTTC. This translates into CASSPYGPNYGYTF.

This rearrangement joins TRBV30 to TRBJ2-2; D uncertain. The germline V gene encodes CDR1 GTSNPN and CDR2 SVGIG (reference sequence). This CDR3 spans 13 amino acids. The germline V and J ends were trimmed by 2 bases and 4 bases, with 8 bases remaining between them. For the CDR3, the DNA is TGTGCCTGGAGTAGTCCCCTCACCGGGGAGCTGTTTTTT. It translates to CAWSSPLTGELFF.

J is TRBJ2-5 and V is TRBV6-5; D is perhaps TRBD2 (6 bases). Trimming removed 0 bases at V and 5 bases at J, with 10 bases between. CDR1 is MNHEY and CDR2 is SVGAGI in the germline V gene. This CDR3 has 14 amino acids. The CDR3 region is CASSYSGGAETQYF. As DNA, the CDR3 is TGTGCCAGCAGTTACTCGGGGGGAGCTGAGACCCAGTACTTC.

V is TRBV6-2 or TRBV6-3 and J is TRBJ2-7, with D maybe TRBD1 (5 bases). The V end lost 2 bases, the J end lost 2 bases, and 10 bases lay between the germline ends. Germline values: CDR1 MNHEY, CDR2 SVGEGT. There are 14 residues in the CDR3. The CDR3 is CASSYAGNTYEQYF. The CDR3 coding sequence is TGTGCCAGCAGTTACGCAGGGAACACCTACGAGCAGTACTTC.

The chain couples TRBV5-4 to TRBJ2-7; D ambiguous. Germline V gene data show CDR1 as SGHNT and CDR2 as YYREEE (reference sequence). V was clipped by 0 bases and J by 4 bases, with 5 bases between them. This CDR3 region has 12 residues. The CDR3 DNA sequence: TGTGCCAGCAGCTTGGGGGCTTACGAGCAGTACTTC. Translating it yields CASSLGAYEQYF.

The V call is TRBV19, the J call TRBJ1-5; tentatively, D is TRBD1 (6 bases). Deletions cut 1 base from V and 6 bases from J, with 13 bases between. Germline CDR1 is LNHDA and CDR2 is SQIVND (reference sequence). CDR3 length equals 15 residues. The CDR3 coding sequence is TGTGCCAGTAGTATAGCTCGGGGGGCGGCTCAGCCCCAGCATTTT. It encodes CASSIARGAAQPQHF. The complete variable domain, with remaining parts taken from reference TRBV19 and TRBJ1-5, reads DGGITQSPKYLFRKEGQNVTLSCEQNLNHDAMYWYRQDPGQGLRLIYYSQIVNDFQKGDIAEGYSVSREKKESFPLTVTSAQKNPTAFYLCASSIARGAAQPQHFGDGTRLSIL.

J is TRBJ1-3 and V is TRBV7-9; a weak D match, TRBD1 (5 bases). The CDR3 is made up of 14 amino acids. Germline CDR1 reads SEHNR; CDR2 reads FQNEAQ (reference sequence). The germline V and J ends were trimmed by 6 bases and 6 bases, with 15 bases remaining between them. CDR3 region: CASRQAGPKNTIYF. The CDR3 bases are TGTGCCAGCAGGCAAGCGGGACCTAAAAACACCATATATTTT.

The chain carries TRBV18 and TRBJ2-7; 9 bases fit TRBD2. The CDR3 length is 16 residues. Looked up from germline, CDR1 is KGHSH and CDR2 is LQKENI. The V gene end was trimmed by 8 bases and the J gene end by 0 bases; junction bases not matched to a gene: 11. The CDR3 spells CASAQAGGTLSYEQYF. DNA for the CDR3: TGTGCCAGCGCCCAAGCGGGAGGTACCCTCTCCTACGAGCAGTACTTC.

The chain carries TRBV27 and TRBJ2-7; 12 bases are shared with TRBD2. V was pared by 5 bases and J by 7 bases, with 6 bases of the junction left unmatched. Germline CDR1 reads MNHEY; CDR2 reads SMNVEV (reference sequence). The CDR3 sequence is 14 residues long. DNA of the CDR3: TGTGCCAGCAGTCCGACTAGCGGGAGATTTGAGCAGTACTTC. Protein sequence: CASSPTSGRFEQYF.

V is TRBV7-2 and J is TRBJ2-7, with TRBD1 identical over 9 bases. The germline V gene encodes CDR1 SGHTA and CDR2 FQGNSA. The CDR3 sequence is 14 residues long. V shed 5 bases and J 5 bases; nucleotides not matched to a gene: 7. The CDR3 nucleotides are TGTGCCAGCAGCGGGGGGACAGGGCGGGACGAGCAGTACTTC. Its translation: CASSGGTGRDEQYF.

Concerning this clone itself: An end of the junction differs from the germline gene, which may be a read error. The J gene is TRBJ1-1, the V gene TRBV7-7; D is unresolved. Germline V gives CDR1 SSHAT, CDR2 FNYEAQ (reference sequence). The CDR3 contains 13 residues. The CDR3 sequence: CASSLSQDTEAFF. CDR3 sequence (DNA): TGTGCTAGCAGCTTATCCCAAGACACTGAAGCTTTCTTT. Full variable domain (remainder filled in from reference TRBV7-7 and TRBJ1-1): GAGVSQSPRYKVTKRGQDVTLRCDPISSHATLYWYQQALGQGPEFLTYFNYEAQPDKSGLPSDRFSAERPEGSISTLTIQRTEQRDSAMYRCASSLSQDTEAFFGQGTRLTVV.

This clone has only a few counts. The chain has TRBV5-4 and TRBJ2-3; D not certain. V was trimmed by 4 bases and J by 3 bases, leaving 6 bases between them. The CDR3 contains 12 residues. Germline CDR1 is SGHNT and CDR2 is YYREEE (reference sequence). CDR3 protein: CASSHYTDTQYF. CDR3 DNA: TGTGCCAGCAGCCATTATACAGATACGCAGTATTTT.

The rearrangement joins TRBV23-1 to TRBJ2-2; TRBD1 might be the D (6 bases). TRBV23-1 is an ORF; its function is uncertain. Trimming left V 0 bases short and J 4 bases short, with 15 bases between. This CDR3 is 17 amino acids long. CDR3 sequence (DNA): TGCGCCAGCAGTCAATCCGGACAGAAATCTTTCACCGGGGAGCTGTTTTTT. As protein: CASSQSGQKSFTGELFF.

The CDR3 DNA reads TGCGCCAGCAGCCCCGCAAACCCAAACCCCCTCCACTTT. It is translated as CASSPANPNPLHF. The V gene is TRBV10-2, the J gene TRBJ1-6, with unresolved D. Trimming cost V 6 bases and J 13 bases, with 16 bases left between them. The CDR3 loop spans 13 amino acids. Looked up from germline, CDR1 is WSHSY and CDR2 is SAAADI.

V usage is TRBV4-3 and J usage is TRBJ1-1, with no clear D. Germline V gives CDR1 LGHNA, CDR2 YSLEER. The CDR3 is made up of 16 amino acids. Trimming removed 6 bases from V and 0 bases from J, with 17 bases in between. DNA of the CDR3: TGCGCCAGCAGTCCCGTCGGACCGCCGCTGAACACTGAAGCTTTCTTT. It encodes CASSPVGPPLNTEAFF.

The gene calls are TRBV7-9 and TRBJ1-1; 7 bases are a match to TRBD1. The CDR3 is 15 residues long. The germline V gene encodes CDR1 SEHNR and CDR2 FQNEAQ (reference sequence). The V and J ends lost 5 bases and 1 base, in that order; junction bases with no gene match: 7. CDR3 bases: TGTGCCAGCAGCATCAGACAGGGTGGGAACACTGAAGCTTTCTTT. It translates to CASSIRQGGNTEAFF.

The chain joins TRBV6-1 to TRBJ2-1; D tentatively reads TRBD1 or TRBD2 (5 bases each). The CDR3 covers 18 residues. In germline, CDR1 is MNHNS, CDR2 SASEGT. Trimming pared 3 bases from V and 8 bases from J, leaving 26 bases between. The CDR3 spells CASSERTRVGKVRDEQFF. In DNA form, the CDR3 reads TGTGCCAGCAGTGAGAGAACCAGGGTGGGGAAGGTGCGGGATGAGCAGTTCTTC.

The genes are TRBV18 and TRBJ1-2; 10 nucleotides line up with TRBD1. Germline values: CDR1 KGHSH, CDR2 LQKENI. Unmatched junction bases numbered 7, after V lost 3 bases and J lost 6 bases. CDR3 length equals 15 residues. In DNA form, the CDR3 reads TGTGCCAGCTCACCGAGCGCCGGGACAGGGGATGGCTACACCTTC. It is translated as CASSPSAGTGDGYTF.

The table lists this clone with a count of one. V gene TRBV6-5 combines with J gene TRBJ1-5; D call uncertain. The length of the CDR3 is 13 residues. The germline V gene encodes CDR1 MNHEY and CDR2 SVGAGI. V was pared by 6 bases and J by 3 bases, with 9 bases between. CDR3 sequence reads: CASRGQPNQPQHF. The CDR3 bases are TGTGCCAGCAGAGGGCAGCCCAATCAGCCCCAGCATTTT.

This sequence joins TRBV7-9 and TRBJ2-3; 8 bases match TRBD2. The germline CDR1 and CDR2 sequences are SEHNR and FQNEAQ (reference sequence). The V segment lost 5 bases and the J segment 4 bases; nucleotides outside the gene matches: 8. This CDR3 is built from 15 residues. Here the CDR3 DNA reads TGTGCCAGCAGCCCCGGGACTAGAAGTCCAGATACGCAGTATTTT. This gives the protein CASSPGTRSPDTQYF.